What follows are 4 T cell receptor beta chains derived from one specimen sequenced in a study of blood T cell repertoires in COVID-19. The repertoire was sequenced with immunoSEQ multiplex PCR; TCRdb's copy has only in-frame clones and lacks some. The repertoire includes 270,000 or so clones, 82% of them detected once, and 2.5% to 3.5% sits in the top ten. Sequencing was carried out using peripheral blood. The source is a woman between 18 and 30 years old with acute or convalescent COVID-19.

J is TRBJ1-1 and V is TRBV6-5; 7 bases match TRBD1. With V trimmed by 6 bases and J by 6 bases, 7 bases remained unmatched. This CDR3 contains 13 residues. Germline V gives CDR1 MNHEY, CDR2 SVGAGI. Here the CDR3 DNA reads TGTGCCAGCAGCTCCGGACAGGCTGCTGAAGCTTTCTTT. Protein product: CASSSGQAAEAFF.

V and J are TRBV27 and TRBJ2-7; TRBD2 matches at 7 bases. CDR3 length: 15 residues. Unmatched junction bases numbered 10, after V lost 3 bases and J lost 5 bases. Germline CDR1 and CDR2: MNHEY and SMNVEV (reference sequence). CDR3 region: CASSLGGSLFNEQYF. For the CDR3, the DNA is TGTGCCAGCAGTTTGGGCGGGAGCCTATTTAACGAGCAGTACTTC.

This clone was counted only a few times. The genes are TRBV7-9 and TRBJ2-7, with 7 bases lining up with TRBD2. V shed 2 bases, J shed 5 bases, and the junction held 9 bases outside the gene matches. Germline-derived CDR1 and CDR2 are SEHNR and FQNEAQ (reference sequence). The CDR3 contains 15 residues. In nucleotides, the CDR3 is TGTGCCAGCAGCTTAAGGCCAGCGGGAAACGACGAGCAGTACTTC. Translating gives CASSLRPAGNDEQYF.

The J gene is TRBJ1-2, the V gene TRBV30; D not resolved. The ends were cut back, 2 bases at V and 3 bases at J, with 13 bases in the middle. CDR3 length: 14 residues. CDR1 and CDR2 from the germline V gene are GTSNPN and SVGIG (reference sequence). The CDR3 nucleotides read TGTGCCTGGAGTTCCTGGGAGCGCTACTATGGCTACACCTTC. Amino acid sequence: CAWSSWERYYGYTF. Filled out from reference TRBV30 and TRBJ1-2, the complete variable domain reads SQTIHQWPATLVQPVGSPLSLECTVEGTSNPNLYWYRQAAGRGLQLLFYSVGIGQISSEVPQNLSASRPQDRQFILSSKKLLLSDSGFYLCAWSSWERYYGYTFGSGTRLTVV.